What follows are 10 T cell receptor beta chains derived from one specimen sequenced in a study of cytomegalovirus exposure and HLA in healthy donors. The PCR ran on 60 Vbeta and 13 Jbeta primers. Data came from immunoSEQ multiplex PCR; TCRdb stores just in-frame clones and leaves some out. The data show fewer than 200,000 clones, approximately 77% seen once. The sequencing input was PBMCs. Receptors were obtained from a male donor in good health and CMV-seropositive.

The CDR3 region is CASRFSGSSTDTQYF. DNA of the CDR3: TGTGCCAGCAGATTCTCAGGGTCTAGCACAGATACGCAGTATTTT. The chain links TRBV13 to TRBJ2-3, with a weak D call TRBD1 (5 bases). CDR1 and CDR2 from the germline V gene are PRHDT and FYEKMQ (reference sequence). The CDR3 consists of 15 residues. V dropped 6 bases and J dropped 0 bases, with 13 bases sitting between them.

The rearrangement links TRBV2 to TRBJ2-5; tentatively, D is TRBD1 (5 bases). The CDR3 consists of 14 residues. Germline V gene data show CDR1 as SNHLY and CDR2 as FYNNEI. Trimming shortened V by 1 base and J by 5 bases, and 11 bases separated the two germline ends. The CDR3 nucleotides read TGTGCCAGCAGTGAAGAGGGGCTAAGGGAGACCCAGTACTTC. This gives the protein CASSEEGLRETQYF.

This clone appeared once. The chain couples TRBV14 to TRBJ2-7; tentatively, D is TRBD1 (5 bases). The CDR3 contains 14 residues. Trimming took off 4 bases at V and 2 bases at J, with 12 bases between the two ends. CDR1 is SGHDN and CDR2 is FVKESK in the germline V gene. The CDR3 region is CASSRQGIPYEQYF. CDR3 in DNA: TGTGCCAGCAGCCGTCAGGGAATCCCCTACGAGCAGTACTTC.

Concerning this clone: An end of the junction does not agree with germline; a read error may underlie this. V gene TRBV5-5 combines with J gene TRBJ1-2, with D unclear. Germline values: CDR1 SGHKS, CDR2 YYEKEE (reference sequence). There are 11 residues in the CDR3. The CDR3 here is CASSLDSSSSF. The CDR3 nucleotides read TGTGCCAGCAGCTTGGACAGCTCCTCCTCCTTC. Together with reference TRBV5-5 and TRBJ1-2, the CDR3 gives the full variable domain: DAGVTQSPTHLIKTRGQQVTLRCSPISGHKSVSWYQQVLGQGPQFIFQYYEKEERGRGNFPDRFSARQFPNYSSELNVNALLLGDSALYLCASSLDSSSSFGSGTRLTVV.

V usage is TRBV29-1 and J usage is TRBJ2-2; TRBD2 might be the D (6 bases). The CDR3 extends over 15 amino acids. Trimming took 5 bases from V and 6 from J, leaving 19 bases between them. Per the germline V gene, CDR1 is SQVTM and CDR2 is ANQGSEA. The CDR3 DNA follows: TGCAGCGTTAAGGGCGGGGAAAGATCGGCCGGGGAGCTGTTTTTT. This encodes CSVKGGERSAGELFF.

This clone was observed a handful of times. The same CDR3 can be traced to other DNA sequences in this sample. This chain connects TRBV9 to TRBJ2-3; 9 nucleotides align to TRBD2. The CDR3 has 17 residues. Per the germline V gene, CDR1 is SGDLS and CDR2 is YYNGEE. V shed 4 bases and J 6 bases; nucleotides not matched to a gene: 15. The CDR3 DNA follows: TGTGCCAGCAGCCCCTATAGCGGGGGCCTCTCCGGGGATACGCAGTATTTT. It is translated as CASSPYSGGLSGDTQYF.

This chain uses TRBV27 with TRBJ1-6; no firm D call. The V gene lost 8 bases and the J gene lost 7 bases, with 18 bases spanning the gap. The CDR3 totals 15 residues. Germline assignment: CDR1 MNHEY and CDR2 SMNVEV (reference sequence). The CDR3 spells CASLPEDLYNSPLHF. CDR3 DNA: TGTGCCAGCCTTCCGGAGGACTTATACAATTCACCCCTCCACTTT.

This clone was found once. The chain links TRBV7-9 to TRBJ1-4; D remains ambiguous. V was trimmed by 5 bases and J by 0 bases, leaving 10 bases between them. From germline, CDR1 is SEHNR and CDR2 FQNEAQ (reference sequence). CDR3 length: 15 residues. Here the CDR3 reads CASSPYGATNEKLFF. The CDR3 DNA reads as TGTGCCAGCAGCCCATACGGAGCAACTAATGAAAAACTGTTTTTT.

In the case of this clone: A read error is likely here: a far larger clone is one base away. CDR3 region: CAWCAYTEAFF. The CDR3 DNA is TGTGCCTGGTGTGCTTACACTGAAGCTTTCTTT. V and J are TRBV30 and TRBJ1-1; D remains unclear. The CDR3 contains 11 residues. Germline V lookup: CDR1 GTSNPN, CDR2 SVGIG (reference sequence). The V and J ends lost 5 bases and 3 bases respectively, with 7 bases between them.

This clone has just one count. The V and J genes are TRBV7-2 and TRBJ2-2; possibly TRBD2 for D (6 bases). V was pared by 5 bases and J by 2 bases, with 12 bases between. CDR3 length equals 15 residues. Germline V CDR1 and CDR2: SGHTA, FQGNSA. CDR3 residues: CASSPRDFNTGELFF. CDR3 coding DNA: TGTGCCAGCAGCCCTCGGGACTTTAACACCGGGGAGCTGTTTTTT. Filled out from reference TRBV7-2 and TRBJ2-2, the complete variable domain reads GAGVSQSPSNKVTEKGKDVELRCDPISGHTALYWYRQSLGQGLEFLIYFQGNSAPDKSGLPSDRFSAERTGGSVSTLTIQRTQQEDSAVYLCASSPRDFNTGELFFGEGSRLTVL.